This T cell receptor (beta chain) is drawn from a study of blood T cell repertoires in COVID-19. The wider study: Acute and convalescent COVID-19 samples came from the United States, Italy and Spain. The analysed material was cDNA or gDNA that came from T cells, B-cell-depleted T cells, or PBMCs.

Per the study methods: Reference gene primer amplification in the assay estimated nucleated cell counts. Method: immunoSEQ multiplex PCR; TCRdb's copy keeps in-frame clones and lacks some. The D gene and trimming were derived from the DNA, and the V and J assignments and clone size from that table. The sample includes under 350,000 clones, 85% of them seen just once. Germline assignment: CDR1 GTSNPN and CDR2 SVGIG (reference sequence). This CDR3 spans 13 amino acids. Sequenced input: peripheral blood. This chain uses TRBV30 with TRBJ1-1; a possible D gene is TRBD1 (6 bases). This receptor was taken from a human donor in a cohort sampled during active COVID-19. The CDR3 sequence: CATRRTANTEAFF. CDR3 nucleotide sequence: TGTGCAACGCGTCGGACAGCAAACACTGAAGCTTTCTTT.